The sequence of this TCR beta chain was determined in a study of cytomegalovirus exposure and HLA in healthy donors. 13 Jbeta primers and 60 Vbeta primers were used for the PCR. In the source study's methods: Among the unique TCR beta chains that a later analysis counted, about 81 million in all, roughly 11 million were shared. Sequenced by immunoSEQ multiplex PCR; TCRdb stores in-frame clones only, minus some. D and trimming come from the DNA, and the V and J calls and clone size come from that table. The sample has 160,000 or so clones, around four fifths seen once; the top ten hold roughly 1.3%. Notes on this clone: Its matching antigen is unknown.

Per the germline V gene, CDR1 is SGHDN and CDR2 is FVKESK. CDR3 size: 16 residues. V dropped 0 bases and J dropped 4; count of bases not matched to a gene: 6. Study outcomes and limitations: A later analysis, which compared TCR beta chains of equal frequency, found the HLA-associated ones more clonally expanded. A later analysis reportedly found fewer N-insertions in an Asian-associated ancestry cluster than the roughly 670-donor mean.

The source material was PBMCs. The chain couples TRBV14 to TRBJ2-5; 9 nucleotides line up with TRBD1. The source is a man aged 30 to 39 in good health and CMV-seronegative. Here the CDR3 DNA reads TGTGCCAGCAGCCAAGAGACAGGGGGGATTTCAGAGACCCAGTACTTC. It specifies CASSQETGGISETQYF.